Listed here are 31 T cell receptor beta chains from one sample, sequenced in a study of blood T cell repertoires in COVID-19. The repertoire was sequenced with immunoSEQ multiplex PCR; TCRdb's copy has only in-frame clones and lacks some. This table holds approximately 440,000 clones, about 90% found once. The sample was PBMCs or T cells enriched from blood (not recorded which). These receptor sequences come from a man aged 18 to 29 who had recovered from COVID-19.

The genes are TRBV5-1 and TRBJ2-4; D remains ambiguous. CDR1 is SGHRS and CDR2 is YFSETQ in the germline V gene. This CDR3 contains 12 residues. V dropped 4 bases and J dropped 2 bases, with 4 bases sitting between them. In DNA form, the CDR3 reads TGCGCCAGCAGCCTTACCAAAAACATTCAGTACTTC. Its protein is CASSLTKNIQYF.

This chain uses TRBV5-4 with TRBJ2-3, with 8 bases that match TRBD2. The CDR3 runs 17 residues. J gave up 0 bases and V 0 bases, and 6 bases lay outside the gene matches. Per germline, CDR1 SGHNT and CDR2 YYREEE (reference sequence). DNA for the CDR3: TGTGCCAGCAGCTTGGCCCCGGCGGGGGGTAGCACAGATACGCAGTATTTT. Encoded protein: CASSLAPAGGSTDTQYF.

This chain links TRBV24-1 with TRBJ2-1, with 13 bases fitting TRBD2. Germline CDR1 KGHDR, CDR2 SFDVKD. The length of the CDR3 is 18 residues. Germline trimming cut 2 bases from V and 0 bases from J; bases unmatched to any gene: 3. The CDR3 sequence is CATSDWTSGSSSYNEQFF. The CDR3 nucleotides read TGTGCCACCAGTGATTGGACTAGCGGGAGTAGCTCCTACAATGAGCAGTTCTTC.

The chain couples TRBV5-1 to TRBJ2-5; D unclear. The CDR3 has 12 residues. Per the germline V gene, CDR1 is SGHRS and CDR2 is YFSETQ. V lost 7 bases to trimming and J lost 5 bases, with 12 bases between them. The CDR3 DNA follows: TGCGCCAGCGGAGCAACTACGGAGACCCAGTACTTC. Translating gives CASGATTETQYF.

The CDR3 DNA reads as TGTGCCAGCAGTCTCGGACTAGCGGGAGGGCCTCAGTACTTC. Its protein is CASSLGLAGGPQYF. This sequence joins TRBV28 and TRBJ2-4; 15 bases line up with TRBD2. Germline V gene data show CDR1 as MDHEN and CDR2 as SYDVKM. The V gene end was trimmed by 5 bases and the J gene end by 12 bases; junction bases not matched to a gene: 5. The CDR3 loop spans 14 amino acids.

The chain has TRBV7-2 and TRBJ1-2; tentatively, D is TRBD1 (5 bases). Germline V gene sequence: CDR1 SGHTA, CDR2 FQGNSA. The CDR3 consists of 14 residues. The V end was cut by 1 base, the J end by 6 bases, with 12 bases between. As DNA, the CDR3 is TGTGCCAGCAGCTTAGGGGCAGGGTGGAATGGCTACACCTTC. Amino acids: CASSLGAGWNGYTF. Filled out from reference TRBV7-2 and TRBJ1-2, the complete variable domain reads GAGVSQSPSNKVTEKGKDVELRCDPISGHTALYWYRQSLGQGLEFLIYFQGNSAPDKSGLPSDRFSAERTGGSVSTLTIQRTQQEDSAVYLCASSLGAGWNGYTFGSGTRLTVV.

CDR3 nucleotides: TGTGCCAGCAGTGCGCTAGGCTCCTACGAGCAGTACTTC. Its translation is CASSALGSYEQYF. This chain uses TRBV2 with TRBJ2-7; D unresolved. There are 13 residues in the CDR3. V shed 4 bases and J shed 0 bases, with 7 bases lying between them. Germline V gene lookup returns CDR1 SNHLY and CDR2 FYNNEI.

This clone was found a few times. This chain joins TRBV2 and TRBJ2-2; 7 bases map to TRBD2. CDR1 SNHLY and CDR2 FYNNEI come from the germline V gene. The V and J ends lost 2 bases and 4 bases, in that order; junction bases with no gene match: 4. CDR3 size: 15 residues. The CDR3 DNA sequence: TGTGCCAGCAGTGAATTTTTAGCGGGCACCGGGGAGCTGTTTTTT. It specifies CASSEFLAGTGELFF. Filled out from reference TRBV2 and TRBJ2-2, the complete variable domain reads EPEVTQTPSHQVTQMGQEVILRCVPISNHLYFYWYRQILGQKVEFLVSFYNNEISEKSEIFDDQFSVERPDGSNFTLKIRSTKLEDSAMYFCASSEFLAGTGELFFGEGSRLTVL.

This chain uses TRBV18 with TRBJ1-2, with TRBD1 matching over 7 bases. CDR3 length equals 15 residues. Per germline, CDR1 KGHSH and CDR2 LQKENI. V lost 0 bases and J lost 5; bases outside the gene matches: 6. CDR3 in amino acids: CASSPPEGARYGYTF. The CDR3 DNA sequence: TGTGCCAGCTCACCACCGGAGGGGGCAAGGTATGGCTACACCTTC.

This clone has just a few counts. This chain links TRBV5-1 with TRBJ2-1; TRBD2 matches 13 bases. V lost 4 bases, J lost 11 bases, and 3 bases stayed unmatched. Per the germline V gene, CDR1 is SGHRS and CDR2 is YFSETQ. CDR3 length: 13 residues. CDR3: CASSQGTSGKQFF. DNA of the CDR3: TGCGCCAGCAGCCAAGGGACTAGCGGGAAGCAGTTCTTC.

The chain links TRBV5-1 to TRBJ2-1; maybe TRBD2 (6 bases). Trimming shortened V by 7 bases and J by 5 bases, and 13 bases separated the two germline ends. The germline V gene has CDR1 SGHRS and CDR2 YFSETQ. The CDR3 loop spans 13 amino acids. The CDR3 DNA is TGCGCCAGCCGCGGGAATGTCGACAATGAGCAGTTCTTC. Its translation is CASRGNVDNEQFF.

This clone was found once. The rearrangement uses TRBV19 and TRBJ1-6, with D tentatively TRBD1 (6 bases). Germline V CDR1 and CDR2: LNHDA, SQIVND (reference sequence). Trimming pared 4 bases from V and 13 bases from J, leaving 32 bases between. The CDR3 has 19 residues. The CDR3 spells CASSNPRDFGQPVSRPLHF. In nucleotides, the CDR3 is TGTGCCAGTAGTAATCCGAGGGATTTTGGACAGCCAGTTTCCCGTCCCCTCCACTTT.

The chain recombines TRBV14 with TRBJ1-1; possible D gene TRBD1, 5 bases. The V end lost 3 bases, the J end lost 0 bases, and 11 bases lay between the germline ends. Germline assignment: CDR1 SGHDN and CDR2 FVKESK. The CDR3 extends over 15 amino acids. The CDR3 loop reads CASSHRQNMNTEAFF. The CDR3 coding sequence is TGTGCCAGCAGCCATAGACAGAACATGAACACTGAAGCTTTCTTT. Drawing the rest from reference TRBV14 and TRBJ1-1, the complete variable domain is EAGVTQFPSHSVIEKGQTVTLRCDPISGHDNLYWYRRVMGKEIKFLLHFVKESKQDESGMPNNRFLAERTGGTYSTLKVQPAELEDSGVYFCASSHRQNMNTEAFFGQGTRLTVV.

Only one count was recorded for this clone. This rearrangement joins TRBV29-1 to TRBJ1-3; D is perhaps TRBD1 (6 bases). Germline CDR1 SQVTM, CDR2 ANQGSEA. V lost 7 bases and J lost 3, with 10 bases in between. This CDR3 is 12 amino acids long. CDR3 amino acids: CSAGQSGNTIYF. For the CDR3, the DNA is TGCAGCGCCGGACAGAGTGGAAACACCATATATTTT.

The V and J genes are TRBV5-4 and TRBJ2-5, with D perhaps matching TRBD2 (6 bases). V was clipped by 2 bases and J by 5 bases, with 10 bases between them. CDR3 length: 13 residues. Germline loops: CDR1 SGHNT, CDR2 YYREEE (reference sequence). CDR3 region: CASSFQGGETQYF. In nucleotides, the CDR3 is TGTGCCAGCAGCTTTCAGGGAGGTGAGACCCAGTACTTC.

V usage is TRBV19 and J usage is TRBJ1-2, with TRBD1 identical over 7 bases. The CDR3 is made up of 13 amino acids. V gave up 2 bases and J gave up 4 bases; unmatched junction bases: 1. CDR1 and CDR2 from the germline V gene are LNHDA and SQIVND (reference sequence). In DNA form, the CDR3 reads TGTGCCAGTAGTATAAGACAGGGCTATGGCTACACCTTC. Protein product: CASSIRQGYGYTF.

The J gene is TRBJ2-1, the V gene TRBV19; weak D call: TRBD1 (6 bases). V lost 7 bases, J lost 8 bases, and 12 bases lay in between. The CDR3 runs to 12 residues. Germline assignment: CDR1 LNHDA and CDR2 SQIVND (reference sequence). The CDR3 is CASISQGDEQFF. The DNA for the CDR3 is TGTGCCAGTATTTCACAGGGTGATGAGCAGTTCTTC.

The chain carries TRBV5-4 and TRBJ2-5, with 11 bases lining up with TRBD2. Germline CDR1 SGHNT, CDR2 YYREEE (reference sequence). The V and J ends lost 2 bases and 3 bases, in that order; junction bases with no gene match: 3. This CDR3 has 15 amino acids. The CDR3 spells CASSFRLAGKETQYF. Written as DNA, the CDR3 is TGTGCCAGCAGCTTCCGACTAGCGGGGAAAGAGACCCAGTACTTC.

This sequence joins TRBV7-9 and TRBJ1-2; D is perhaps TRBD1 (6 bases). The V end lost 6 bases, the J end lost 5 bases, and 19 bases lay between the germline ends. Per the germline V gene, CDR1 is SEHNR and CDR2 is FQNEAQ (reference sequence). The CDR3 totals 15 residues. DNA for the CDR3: TGTGCCAGCAGGCCGACAGGCCTAGGTCGGTATGGCTACACCTTC. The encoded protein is CASRPTGLGRYGYTF.

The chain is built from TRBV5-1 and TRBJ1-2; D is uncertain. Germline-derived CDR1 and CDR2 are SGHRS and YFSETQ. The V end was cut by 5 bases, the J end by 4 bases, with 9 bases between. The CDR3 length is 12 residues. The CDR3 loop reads CASSDTSYGYTF. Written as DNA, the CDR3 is TGCGCCAGCAGTGACACCAGCTATGGCTACACCTTC.

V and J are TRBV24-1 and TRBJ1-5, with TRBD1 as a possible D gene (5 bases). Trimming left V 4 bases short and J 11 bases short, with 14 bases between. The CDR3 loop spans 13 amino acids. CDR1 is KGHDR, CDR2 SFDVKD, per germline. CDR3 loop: CATSDAGLGAQHF. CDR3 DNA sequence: TGTGCCACCAGTGACGCGGGACTCGGGGCCCAGCATTTT.

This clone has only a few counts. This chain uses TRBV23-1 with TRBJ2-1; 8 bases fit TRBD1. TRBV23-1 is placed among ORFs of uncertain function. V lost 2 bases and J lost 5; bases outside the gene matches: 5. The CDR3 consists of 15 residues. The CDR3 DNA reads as TGCGCCAGCAGTCAAGGACAGGGTAGGAACAATGAGCAGTTCTTC. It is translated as CASSQGQGRNNEQFF.

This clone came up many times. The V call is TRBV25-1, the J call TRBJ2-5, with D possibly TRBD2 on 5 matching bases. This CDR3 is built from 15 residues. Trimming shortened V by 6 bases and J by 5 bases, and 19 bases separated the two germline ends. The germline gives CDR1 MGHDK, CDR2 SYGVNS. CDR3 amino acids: CASRTTSQYEETQYF. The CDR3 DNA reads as TGTGCCAGCAGAACAACTAGTCAGTACGAGGAGACCCAGTACTTC.

The CDR3: CASSQDRYSGTEAFF. In nucleotides, the CDR3 is TGCGCCAGCAGCCAAGACCGGTATTCGGGCACTGAAGCTTTCTTT. V and J are TRBV4-1 and TRBJ1-1; D not certain. The germline V gene encodes CDR1 MGHRA and CDR2 YSYEKL. The CDR3 consists of 15 residues. Trimming stripped 0 bases from V and 4 bases from J, with 12 bases between.

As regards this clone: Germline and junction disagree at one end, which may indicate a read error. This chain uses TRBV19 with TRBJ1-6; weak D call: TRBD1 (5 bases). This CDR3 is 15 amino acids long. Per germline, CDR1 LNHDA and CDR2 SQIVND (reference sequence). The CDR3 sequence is CASSLDRSYNSPLHF. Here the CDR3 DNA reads TGTGCCAGTAGTCTAGACAGATCCTATAATTCACCCCTCCACTTT.

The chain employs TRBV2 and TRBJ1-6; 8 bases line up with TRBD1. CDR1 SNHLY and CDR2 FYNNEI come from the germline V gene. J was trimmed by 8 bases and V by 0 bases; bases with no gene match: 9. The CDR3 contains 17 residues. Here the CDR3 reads CASSEARTGKVDSPLHF. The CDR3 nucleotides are TGTGCCAGCAGTGAAGCGCGGACAGGGAAGGTGGATTCACCCCTCCACTTT.

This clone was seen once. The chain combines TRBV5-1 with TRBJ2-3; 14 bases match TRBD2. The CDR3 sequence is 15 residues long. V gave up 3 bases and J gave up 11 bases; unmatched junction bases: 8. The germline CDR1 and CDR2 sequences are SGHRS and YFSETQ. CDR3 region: CASSSPGLAGVEQYF. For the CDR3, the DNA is TGCGCCAGCAGCTCACCGGGACTAGCGGGAGTAGAGCAGTATTTT.

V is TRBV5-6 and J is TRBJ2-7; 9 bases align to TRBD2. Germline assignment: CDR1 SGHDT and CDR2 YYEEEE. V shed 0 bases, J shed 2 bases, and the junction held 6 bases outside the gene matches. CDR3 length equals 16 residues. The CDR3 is CASSLGSGSLAYEQYF. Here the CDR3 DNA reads TGTGCCAGCAGCTTGGGTAGCGGGAGCCTCGCCTACGAGCAGTACTTC.

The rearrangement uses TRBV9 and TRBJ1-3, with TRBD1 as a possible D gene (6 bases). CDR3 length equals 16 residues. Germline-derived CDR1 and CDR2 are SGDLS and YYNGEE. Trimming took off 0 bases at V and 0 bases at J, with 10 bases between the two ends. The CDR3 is CASSVDQDSSGNTIYF. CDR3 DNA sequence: TGTGCCAGCAGCGTAGATCAGGACAGCTCTGGAAACACCATATATTTT.

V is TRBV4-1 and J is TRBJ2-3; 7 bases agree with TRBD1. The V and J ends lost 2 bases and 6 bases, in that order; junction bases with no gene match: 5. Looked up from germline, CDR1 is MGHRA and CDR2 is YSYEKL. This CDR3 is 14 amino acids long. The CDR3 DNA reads TGCGCCAGCAGCCAACTGACAGGGTTGGATACGCAGTATTTT. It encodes CASSQLTGLDTQYF.

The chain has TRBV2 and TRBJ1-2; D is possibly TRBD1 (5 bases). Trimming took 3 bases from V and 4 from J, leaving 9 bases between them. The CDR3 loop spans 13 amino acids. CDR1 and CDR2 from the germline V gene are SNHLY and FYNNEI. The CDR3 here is CASSDGQGYGYTF. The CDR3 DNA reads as TGTGCCAGCAGTGACGGTCAGGGCTATGGCTACACCTTC.